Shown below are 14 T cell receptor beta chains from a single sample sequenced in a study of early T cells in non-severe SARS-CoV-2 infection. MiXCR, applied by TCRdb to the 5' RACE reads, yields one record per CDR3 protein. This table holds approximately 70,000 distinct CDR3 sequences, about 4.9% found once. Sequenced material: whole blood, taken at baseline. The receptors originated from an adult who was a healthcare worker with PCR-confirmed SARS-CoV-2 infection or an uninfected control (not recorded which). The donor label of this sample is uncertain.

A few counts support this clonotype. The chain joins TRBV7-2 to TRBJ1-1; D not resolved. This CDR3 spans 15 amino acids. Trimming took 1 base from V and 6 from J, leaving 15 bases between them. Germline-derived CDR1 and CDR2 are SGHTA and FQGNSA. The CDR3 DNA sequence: TGTGCCAGCAGCTTAGACGGGCGGATCATCCCTGAAGCTTTCTTT. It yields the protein CASSLDGRIIPEAFF.

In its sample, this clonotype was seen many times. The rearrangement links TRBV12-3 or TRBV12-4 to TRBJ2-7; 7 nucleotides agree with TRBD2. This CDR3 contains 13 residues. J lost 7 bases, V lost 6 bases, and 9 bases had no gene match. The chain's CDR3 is CASSPGGWWEQYF. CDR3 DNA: TGTGCCAGCAGCCCCGGGGGGTGGTGGGAGCAGTACTTC.

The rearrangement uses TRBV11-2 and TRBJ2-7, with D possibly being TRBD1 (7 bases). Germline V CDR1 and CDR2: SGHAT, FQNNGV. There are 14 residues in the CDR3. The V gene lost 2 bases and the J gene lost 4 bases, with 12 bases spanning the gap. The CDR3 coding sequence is TGTGCCAGCAGCTTAACAGGGGCGGGGTACGAGCAGTACTTC. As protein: CASSLTGAGYEQYF.

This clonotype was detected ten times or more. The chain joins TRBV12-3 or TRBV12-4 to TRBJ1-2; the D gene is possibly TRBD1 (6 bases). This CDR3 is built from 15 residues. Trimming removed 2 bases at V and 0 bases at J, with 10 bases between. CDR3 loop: CASSLWAGANYGYTF. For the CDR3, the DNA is TGTGCCAGCAGTTTATGGGCAGGGGCTAACTATGGCTACACCTTC.

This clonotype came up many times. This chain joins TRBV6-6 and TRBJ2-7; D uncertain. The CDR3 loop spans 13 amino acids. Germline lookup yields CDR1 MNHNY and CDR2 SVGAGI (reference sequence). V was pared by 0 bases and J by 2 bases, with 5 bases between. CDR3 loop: CASSYSGTYEQYF. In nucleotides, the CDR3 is TGTGCCAGCAGTTACTCGGGCACCTACGAGCAGTACTTC.

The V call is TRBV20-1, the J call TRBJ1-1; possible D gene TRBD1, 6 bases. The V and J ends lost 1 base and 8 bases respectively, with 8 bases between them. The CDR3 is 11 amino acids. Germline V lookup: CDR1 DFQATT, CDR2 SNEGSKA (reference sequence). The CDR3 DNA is TGCAGTGCTAGAGGGGGGCCCGAAGCTTTCTTT. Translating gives CSARGGPEAFF.

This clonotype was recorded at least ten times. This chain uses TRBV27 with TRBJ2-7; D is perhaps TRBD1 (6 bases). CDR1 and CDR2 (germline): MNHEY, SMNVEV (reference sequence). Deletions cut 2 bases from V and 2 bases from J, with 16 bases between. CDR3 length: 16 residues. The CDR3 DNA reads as TGTGCCAGCAGTTTAAGATTGAGGGGGACAACCTACGAGCAGTACTTC. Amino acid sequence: CASSLRLRGTTYEQYF.

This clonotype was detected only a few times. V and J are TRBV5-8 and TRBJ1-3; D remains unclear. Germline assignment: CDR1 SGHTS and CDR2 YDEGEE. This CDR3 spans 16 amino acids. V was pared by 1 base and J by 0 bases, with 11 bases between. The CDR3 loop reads CASSLLRKGSGNTIYF. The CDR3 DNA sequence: TGTGCCAGCAGCTTGCTGAGAAAAGGCTCTGGAAACACCATATATTTT.

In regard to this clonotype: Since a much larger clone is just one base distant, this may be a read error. CDR3 residues: CASRGVGNEQYF. DNA of the CDR3: TGTGCCAGCCGTGGTGTCGGCAACGAGCAGTACTTC. V usage is TRBV6-5 and J usage is TRBJ2-7; no clear D gene. Trimming removed 8 bases from V and 5 bases from J, with 13 bases in between. Germline V gene data show CDR1 as MNHEY and CDR2 as SVGAGI. The CDR3 contains 12 residues.

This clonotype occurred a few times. CDR3 region: CASIRGSYNSPLHF. The CDR3, as DNA: TGTGCCAGCATTCGAGGGTCCTATAATTCACCCCTCCACTTT. The rearrangement joins TRBV6-1 to TRBJ1-6, with no clear D. Germline V gene data show CDR1 as MNHNS and CDR2 as SASEGT. V was trimmed by 7 bases and J by 1 base, leaving 8 bases between them. The CDR3 contains 14 residues.

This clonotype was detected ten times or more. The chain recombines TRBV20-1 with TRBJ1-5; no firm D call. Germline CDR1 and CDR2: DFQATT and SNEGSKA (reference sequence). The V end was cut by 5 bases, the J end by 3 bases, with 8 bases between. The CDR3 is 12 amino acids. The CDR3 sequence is CSARPSNQPQHF. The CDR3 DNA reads TGCAGTGCTCGACCGTCCAATCAGCCCCAGCATTTT.

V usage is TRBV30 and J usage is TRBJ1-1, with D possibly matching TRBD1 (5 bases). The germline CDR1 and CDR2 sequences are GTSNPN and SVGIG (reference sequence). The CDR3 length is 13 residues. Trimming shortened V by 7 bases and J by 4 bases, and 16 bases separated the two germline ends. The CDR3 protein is CASQRDGGTEAFF. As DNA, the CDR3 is TGTGCCTCACAGAGGGACGGGGGCACTGAAGCTTTCTTT.

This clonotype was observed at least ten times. The CDR3 DNA sequence: TGTGCCAGTAGTATAGGAGGTAGCAAGGGCACAGATACGCAGTATTTT. This gives the protein CASSIGGSKGTDTQYF. The V and J genes are TRBV19 and TRBJ2-3; D not resolved. The length of the CDR3 is 16 residues. V was trimmed by 1 base and J by 1 base, leaving 12 bases between them. CDR1 is LNHDA and CDR2 is SQIVND in the germline V gene (reference sequence).

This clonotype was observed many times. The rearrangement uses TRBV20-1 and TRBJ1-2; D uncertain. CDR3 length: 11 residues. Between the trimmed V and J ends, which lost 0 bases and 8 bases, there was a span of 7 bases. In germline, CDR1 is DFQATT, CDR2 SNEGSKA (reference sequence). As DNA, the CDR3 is TGCAGTGCTAGAGATCTCGGAGGCTACACCTTC. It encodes CSARDLGGYTF.